Listed here are 2 T cell receptor beta chains from one sample, sequenced in a study of blood T cell repertoires in COVID-19. The repertoire was sequenced with immunoSEQ multiplex PCR; TCRdb's copy has only in-frame clones and lacks some. The repertoire holds 150,000 to 200,000 clones, with 88% as singletons. Source material: peripheral blood. These receptors all come from a human donor in a cohort sampled during active COVID-19.

This chain joins TRBV7-2 and TRBJ2-3; D gene uncertain. The CDR3 covers 14 residues. V lost 7 bases, J lost 6 bases, and 17 bases lay in between. The germline gives CDR1 SGHTA, CDR2 FQGNSA. CDR3 in DNA: TGTGCCAGCACAGTTGACGACCTGGAGGATACGCAGTATTTT. Translated: CASTVDDLEDTQYF.

This chain uses TRBV9 with TRBJ1-1; D is unresolved. CDR1 and CDR2 (germline): SGDLS, YYNGEE. This CDR3 region has 13 residues. The ends were cut back, 3 bases at V and 5 bases at J, with 11 bases in the middle. The CDR3 sequence: CASSGGPRTEAFF. CDR3 nucleotide sequence: TGTGCCAGCAGCGGCGGCCCACGAACTGAAGCTTTCTTT.